Listed here are 30 T cell receptor beta chains from one sample, sequenced in a study of T cell responses to AZD1222 COVID-19 vaccine. Sequencing used immunoSEQ multiplex PCR; TCRdb keeps in-frame clones, though not all of them. The table lists about 130,000 clones, roughly 93% of them singletons. Here the sequenced sample was peripheral blood, taken 28 days after the second AZD1222 dose. Receptor source: an adult who received the AZD1222 COVID-19 vaccine.

The chain joins TRBV19 to TRBJ1-4; 8 nucleotides line up with TRBD1. CDR3 length: 15 residues. Germline CDR1 is LNHDA and CDR2 is SQIVND (reference sequence). Trimming removed 3 bases from V and 6 bases from J; junction bases left unmatched: 6. The CDR3 loop is CASSILGQGYEKLFF. CDR3 in DNA: TGTGCCAGTAGTATTCTAGGACAGGGATATGAAAAACTGTTTTTT. Full variable domain (missing parts from reference TRBV19 and TRBJ1-4): DGGITQSPKYLFRKEGQNVTLSCEQNLNHDAMYWYRQDPGQGLRLIYYSQIVNDFQKGDIAEGYSVSREKKESFPLTVTSAQKNPTAFYLCASSILGQGYEKLFFGSGTQLSVL.

The V and J genes are TRBV15 and TRBJ2-1, with D maybe TRBD1 (6 bases). This CDR3 has 17 amino acids. From germline, CDR1 is LNHNV and CDR2 YYDKDF (reference sequence). V lost 0 bases to trimming and J lost 4 bases, with 16 bases between them. CDR3 sequence reads: CATSRDDWTDLYNEQFF. In nucleotides, the CDR3 is TGTGCCACCAGCAGAGATGATTGGACAGACCTTTACAATGAGCAGTTCTTC.

V is TRBV12-5 and J is TRBJ2-1; 12 bases agree with TRBD1. This CDR3 has 22 residues. The J segment lost 8 bases and the V segment lost 3 bases, leaving 26 bases of the junction unmatched. Germline CDR1 is LGHNT and CDR2 is FRNRAP. The DNA for the CDR3 is TGTGCTAGTGGTTTTAGCCCCAATTCCGGGACAGGGGGCAGGTTCGGAATTTATGAGCAGTTCTTC. Its protein product is CASGFSPNSGTGGRFGIYEQFF.

V gene TRBV28 combines with J gene TRBJ1-4; a weak D match, TRBD1 (5 bases). The CDR3 sequence is 13 residues long. V lost 5 bases and J 7 bases, leaving 11 bases between the germline ends. CDR1 and CDR2 (germline): MDHEN, SYDVKM. The CDR3 is CASSPYRGEKLFF. The CDR3, as DNA: TGTGCCAGCAGTCCGTATAGGGGTGAAAAACTGTTTTTT.

The chain joins TRBV28 to TRBJ2-5; TRBD1 matches at 10 bases. V shed 5 bases and J 3 bases; nucleotides not matched to a gene: 9. Germline V gene lookup returns CDR1 MDHEN and CDR2 SYDVKM. The CDR3 loop spans 16 amino acids. The DNA of the CDR3 is TGTGCCAGCAGTCCAATACCGGGACAGGGGAAAGAGACCCAGTACTTC. Amino acid sequence: CASSPIPGQGKETQYF.

The V gene is TRBV4-1, the J gene TRBJ1-1; possible D gene TRBD1, 5 bases. V lost 0 bases, J lost 4 bases, and 12 bases lay in between. The CDR3 loop spans 15 amino acids. Germline V gene data show CDR1 as MGHRA and CDR2 as YSYEKL. CDR3 in amino acids: CASSQDLGEVTEAFF. CDR3 nucleotide sequence: TGCGCCAGCAGCCAAGATTTAGGGGAAGTCACTGAAGCTTTCTTT.

The chain has TRBV28 and TRBJ2-7, with TRBD2 as a possible D gene (5 bases). The CDR3 has 13 residues. V lost 3 bases and J lost 6, with 12 bases in between. Germline CDR1 is MDHEN and CDR2 is SYDVKM. In DNA form, the CDR3 reads TGTGCCAGCAGTTTTCGGACCGGAGGCGAGCAGTACTTC. This translates into CASSFRTGGEQYF.

This chain connects TRBV9 to TRBJ2-1, with a tentative D call TRBD2 (6 bases). This CDR3 contains 15 residues. V lost 3 bases, J lost 6 bases, and 16 bases lay in between. Germline V gene lookup returns CDR1 SGDLS and CDR2 YYNGEE. The chain's CDR3 is CASSAHLTSGNEQFF. Here the CDR3 DNA reads TGTGCCAGCAGCGCCCATCTGACTAGTGGCAATGAGCAGTTCTTC. Drawing the rest from reference TRBV9 and TRBJ2-1, the complete variable domain is DSGVTQTPKHLITATGQRVTLRCSPRSGDLSVYWYQQSLDQGLQFLIQYYNGEERAKGNILERFSAQQFPDLHSELNLSSLELGDSALYFCASSAHLTSGNEQFFGPGTRLTVL.

The V and J genes are TRBV7-3 and TRBJ2-7; D is tentatively TRBD1 or TRBD2 (5 bases each). The V gene's germline CDR1 is SGHTA and CDR2 FQGTGA. The CDR3 is 14 residues long. V was clipped by 1 base and J by 7 bases, with 14 bases between them. CDR3 loop: CASSLRGPSSEQYF. As DNA, the CDR3 is TGTGCCAGCAGCTTAAGGGGACCGTCTAGTGAGCAGTACTTC.

This sequence joins TRBV5-1 and TRBJ2-7, with D maybe TRBD1 (6 bases). In germline, CDR1 is SGHRS, CDR2 YFSETQ. The CDR3 has 12 amino acids. V was clipped by 5 bases and J by 3 bases, with 9 bases between them. CDR3 in amino acids: CASRGGVYEQYF. CDR3 coding DNA: TGCGCCAGCAGAGGGGGAGTCTACGAGCAGTACTTC.

The chain links TRBV3-1 (or the pseudogene TRBV3-2) to TRBJ1-1; possibly TRBD1 for D (6 bases). Looked up from germline, CDR1 is LGHDT and CDR2 is YNNKEL (reference sequence). The CDR3 loop spans 12 amino acids. V was cut by 2 bases and J by 8 bases, with 9 bases left in between. The DNA of the CDR3 is TGTGCCAGCAGCCAAATCGACAGGGAAGCTTTCTTT. The encoded protein is CASSQIDREAFF.

The chain carries TRBV28 and TRBJ2-7; 8 bases line up with TRBD1. Germline CDR1 reads MDHEN; CDR2 reads SYDVKM. CDR3 length: 11 residues. The chain's CDR3 is CAVQGAYEQYF. CDR3 DNA: TGTGCTGTACAGGGGGCCTACGAGCAGTACTTC.

The chain uses TRBV5-1 and TRBJ2-7; 15 nucleotides match TRBD2. The germline V gene has CDR1 SGHRS and CDR2 YFSETQ. V shed 5 bases, J shed 6 bases, and the junction held 15 bases outside the gene matches. This CDR3 is built from 18 residues. Here the CDR3 DNA reads TGCGCCAGCAGATCGCCTGGACTAGCGGGAGGGGCGTCCGGCGAGCAGTACTTC. It specifies CASRSPGLAGGASGEQYF.

This clone was observed a single time. The chain is built from TRBV27 and TRBJ2-1; 8 bases align to TRBD1. V lost 2 bases, J lost 6 bases, and 3 bases stayed unmatched. Germline values: CDR1 MNHEY, CDR2 SMNVEV (reference sequence). This CDR3 is 14 amino acids long. CDR3 residues: CASSLQGAGNEQFF. CDR3 sequence (DNA): TGTGCCAGCAGTTTACAGGGGGCTGGCAATGAGCAGTTCTTC.

The chain has TRBV1 and TRBJ2-1; the table's D call TRBD2 went unverified against the DNA. TRBV1 is recorded as a pseudogene. CDR3 length equals 18 residues. The CDR3 loop reads CTSSQPPTERLPDNEQFF. The CDR3 DNA reads as TGCACCAGCAGCCAACCCCCAACGGAGAGACTACCGGACAATGAGCAGTTCTTC.

The chain joins TRBV7-8 to TRBJ1-3, with unresolved D. The CDR3 has 14 residues. Germline values: CDR1 SGHVS, CDR2 FQNEAQ. Trimming took off 5 bases at V and 6 bases at J, with 14 bases between the two ends. The CDR3 here is CASSPDGGKNTIYF. CDR3 sequence (DNA): TGTGCCAGCAGCCCTGATGGAGGGAAAAACACCATATATTTT. The variable domain in full, with the rest retrieved from reference TRBV7-8 and TRBJ1-3, is GAGVSQSPRYKVAKRGQDVALRCDPISGHVSLFWYQQALGQGPEFLTYFQNEAQLDKSGLPSDRFFAERPEGSVSTLKIQRTQQEDSAVYLCASSPDGGKNTIYFGEGSWLTVV.

The chain links TRBV7-9 to TRBJ2-7; 8 nucleotides match TRBD1. Germline CDR1 SEHNR, CDR2 FQNEAQ (reference sequence). The CDR3 runs to 14 residues. Unmatched junction bases numbered 5, after V lost 0 bases and J lost 7 bases. The CDR3 here is CASSLAQGAGEQYF. CDR3 sequence (DNA): TGTGCCAGCAGCTTAGCCCAGGGGGCGGGGGAGCAGTACTTC.

V usage is TRBV19 and J usage is TRBJ2-7; no clear D. The CDR3 contains 12 residues. The ends were cut back, 6 bases at V and 4 bases at J, with 10 bases in the middle. Germline V CDR1 and CDR2: LNHDA, SQIVND (reference sequence). CDR3 sequence: CASSRIGYEQYF. The DNA for the CDR3 is TGTGCCAGTAGCAGGATAGGGTACGAGCAGTACTTC.

The chain joins TRBV7-9 to TRBJ1-3; no reliable D call. Germline CDR1 SEHNR, CDR2 FQNEAQ (reference sequence). The length of the CDR3 is 13 residues. Trimming stripped 5 bases from V and 3 bases from J, with 8 bases between. CDR3 nucleotide sequence: TGTGCCAGCAGCATGTTTTTTGGAAACACCATATATTTT. Translation gives CASSMFFGNTIYF. The complete variable domain, with remaining parts taken from reference TRBV7-9 and TRBJ1-3, reads DTGVSQNPRHKITKRGQNVTFRCDPISEHNRLYWYRQTLGQGPEFLTYFQNEAQLEKSRLLSDRFSAERPKGSFSTLEIQRTEQGDSAMYLCASSMFFGNTIYFGEGSWLTVV.

This clone was counted only a few times. The chain combines TRBV5-1 with TRBJ2-7, with 8 nucleotides matching TRBD1. The CDR3 runs to 15 residues. The V gene end was trimmed by 3 bases and the J gene end by 0 bases; junction bases not matched to a gene: 5. Looked up from germline, CDR1 is SGHRS and CDR2 is YFSETQ. For the CDR3, the DNA is TGCGCCAGCAGCTCGACAGGGGAGAGCTCCTACGAGCAGTACTTC. This encodes CASSSTGESSYEQYF. Looking up the rest from reference TRBV5-1 and TRBJ2-7 gives the full variable domain: KAGVTQTPRYLIKTRGQQVTLSCSPISGHRSVSWYQQTPGQGLQFLFEYFSETQRNKGNFPGRFSGRQFSNSRSEMNVSTLELGDSALYLCASSSTGESSYEQYFGPGTRLTVT.

The rearrangement links TRBV11-3 to TRBJ2-1, with TRBD2 matching 12 bases. The CDR3 covers 17 residues. The germline gives CDR1 SGHNT, CDR2 YENEEA. Losses at the gene ends were 5 bases for V and 9 bases for J; bases not matched to a gene: 14. The CDR3 spells CASSPTLTSGSLAEQFF. For the CDR3, the DNA is TGTGCCAGCAGCCCGACCCTGACTAGCGGGAGCCTTGCTGAGCAGTTCTTC.

The chain uses TRBV18 and TRBJ1-3; D not certain. The CDR3 totals 15 residues. CDR1 is KGHSH and CDR2 is LQKENI in the germline V gene. The V gene lost 3 bases and the J gene lost 0 bases, with 9 bases spanning the gap. The DNA for the CDR3 is TGTGCCAGCTCACCGTCCAGCTCCTCTGGAAACACCATATATTTT. Its translation is CASSPSSSSGNTIYF.

This clone has a single count. The CDR3 region has the DNA TGTGCCAGCAGCTTAGACGGGTTCCGCGGCATTCAGTACTTC. Its translation is CASSLDGFRGIQYF. The rearrangement links TRBV7-8 to TRBJ2-4; D remains ambiguous. CDR1 is SGHVS, CDR2 FQNEAQ, per germline. Trimming took off 1 base at V and 9 bases at J, with 13 bases between the two ends. The CDR3 spans 14 residues.

This chain joins TRBV2 and TRBJ1-2, with D perhaps matching TRBD1 (5 bases). Trimming stripped 5 bases from V and 2 bases from J, with 9 bases between. The CDR3 runs to 13 residues. Per the germline V gene, CDR1 is SNHLY and CDR2 is FYNNEI. CDR3 nucleotide sequence: TGTGCCAGCAGTCCGGACACAAACTATGGCTACACCTTC. Translated, it gives CASSPDTNYGYTF.

The chain links TRBV19 to TRBJ2-5; D may be TRBD1 (7 bases). Germline lookup yields CDR1 LNHDA and CDR2 SQIVND (reference sequence). V lost 4 bases and J 3 bases, leaving 15 bases between the germline ends. This CDR3 is 15 amino acids long. The CDR3, as DNA: TGTGCCAGTAGTAGGAGGGGGCGCTTTGAAGAGACCCAGTACTTC. Residues: CASSRRGRFEETQYF. Full variable domain (rest looked up from reference TRBV19 and TRBJ2-5): DGGITQSPKYLFRKEGQNVTLSCEQNLNHDAMYWYRQDPGQGLRLIYYSQIVNDFQKGDIAEGYSVSREKKESFPLTVTSAQKNPTAFYLCASSRRGRFEETQYFGPGTRLLVL.

The chain uses TRBV7-9 and TRBJ2-3; D perhaps matches TRBD2 (7 bases). Trimming removed 10 bases at V and 6 bases at J, with 14 bases between. Germline V gene sequence: CDR1 SEHNR, CDR2 FQNEAQ (reference sequence). This CDR3 comprises 12 residues. This CDR3 reads CATRGAGDTQYF. The CDR3 nucleotides are TGTGCCACCCGGGGGGCCGGTGATACGCAGTATTTT.

J is TRBJ1-3 and V is TRBV5-1, with a possible D match to TRBD1 (5 bases). Germline V gene data show CDR1 as SGHRS and CDR2 as YFSETQ. The CDR3 is 15 residues long. V was trimmed by 1 base and J by 4 bases, leaving 12 bases between them. The CDR3 region has the DNA TGCGCCAGCAGCTTGCTAGACCCAGGGGGAAACACCATATATTTT. Translated: CASSLLDPGGNTIYF.

The J gene is TRBJ2-5, the V gene TRBV7-8; 7 bases align to TRBD2. The CDR3 extends over 15 amino acids. Germline CDR1 SGHVS, CDR2 FQNEAQ. Losses at the gene ends were 5 bases for V and 2 bases for J; bases not matched to a gene: 8. CDR3: CASSHQGSGQETQYF. For the CDR3, the DNA is TGTGCCAGCAGCCACCAGGGTAGCGGGCAAGAGACCCAGTACTTC. Full variable domain (missing parts from reference TRBV7-8 and TRBJ2-5): GAGVSQSPRYKVAKRGQDVALRCDPISGHVSLFWYQQALGQGPEFLTYFQNEAQLDKSGLPSDRFFAERPEGSVSTLKIQRTQQEDSAVYLCASSHQGSGQETQYFGPGTRLLVL.

The genes are TRBV6-5 and TRBJ2-5, with D possibly being TRBD1 or TRBD2 (5 bases each). Per the germline V gene, CDR1 is MNHEY and CDR2 is SVGAGI. CDR3 length: 16 amino acids. V dropped 1 base and J dropped 9 bases, with 21 bases sitting between them. The CDR3 spells CASSYFRTGALGAQYF. In DNA, the CDR3 is TGTGCCAGCAGTTACTTCAGAACCGGGGCCCTGGGAGCCCAGTACTTC.

The J gene is TRBJ2-7, the V gene TRBV6-5; 8 positions agree with TRBD2. Per the germline V gene, CDR1 is MNHEY and CDR2 is SVGAGI. J gave up 7 bases and V 5 bases, and 10 bases lay outside the gene matches. The CDR3 runs 14 residues. CDR3 protein: CASSIRAGAGEQYF. The CDR3 region has the DNA TGTGCCAGCAGTATCCGAGCGGGAGCCGGGGAGCAGTACTTC.